This entry lists 27 T cell receptor beta chains sequenced from one sample in a study of blood T cell repertoires in COVID-19. Profiled with immunoSEQ multiplex PCR; TCRdb holds only in-frame clones, not every one. The sample consists of about 140,000 clones, around 89% of them appearing once. The sample consisted of peripheral blood. The receptors shown here come from a man between 60 and 70 years old with active or convalescent COVID-19.

The chain is built from TRBV5-1 and TRBJ1-6, with 9 bases that match TRBD1. The CDR3 is 14 amino acids. Germline V gene sequence: CDR1 SGHRS, CDR2 YFSETQ. V lost 4 bases to trimming and J lost 10 bases; unmatched junction nucleotides: 6. The CDR3 DNA follows: TGCGCCAGCAGCGCCGGGACAGGGTCCTCACCCCTCCACTTT. Amino acid sequence: CASSAGTGSSPLHF.

V gene TRBV3-1 (or the pseudogene TRBV3-2) combines with J gene TRBJ2-7; TRBD1 agrees at 8 bases. In germline, CDR1 is LGHDT, CDR2 YNNKEL (reference sequence). This CDR3 contains 15 residues. J lost 6 bases, V lost 1 base, and 8 bases had no gene match. The CDR3 spells CASSQVEGQGSEQYF. CDR3 DNA: TGTGCCAGCAGCCAAGTTGAAGGACAGGGCAGCGAGCAGTACTTC.

The chain carries TRBV23-1 and TRBJ2-7; 11 bases agree with TRBD2. TRBV23-1 is an ORF, and what it does is uncertain. The CDR3 extends over 19 amino acids. Trimming cost V 2 bases and J 0 bases; bases outside gene matches: 12. The CDR3: CASSQRGFSGRVSSYEQYF. In nucleotides, the CDR3 is TGCGCCAGCAGTCAAAGGGGTTTTAGCGGGAGGGTAAGCTCCTACGAGCAGTACTTC.

The V and J genes are TRBV5-5 and TRBJ2-6, with D possibly being TRBD1 (5 bases). The CDR3 is 14 amino acids. V was shortened by 4 bases and J by 1 base, with 6 bases between the two germline ends. Looked up from germline, CDR1 is SGHKS and CDR2 is YYEKEE (reference sequence). DNA for the CDR3: TGTGCCAGCAGCGCAGGGTCTGGGGCCAACGTCCTGACTTTC. This sequence encodes CASSAGSGANVLTF.

The chain links TRBV30 to TRBJ1-5; 9 positions agree with TRBD1. V lost 3 bases, J lost 7 bases, and 10 bases stayed unmatched. CDR3 size: 15 residues. Germline V gene data show CDR1 as GTSNPN and CDR2 as SVGIG (reference sequence). The CDR3 sequence: CAWSRGDRDYQPQHF. The DNA for the CDR3 is TGTGCCTGGAGCCGGGGGGACAGGGATTACCAGCCCCAGCATTTT.

This chain links TRBV28 with TRBJ1-2, with TRBD1 matching 7 bases. Germline V gene lookup returns CDR1 MDHEN and CDR2 SYDVKM. Trimming cost V 6 bases and J 4 bases; bases outside gene matches: 8. The CDR3 consists of 14 residues. CDR3 bases: TGTGCCAGCAGCACAGGGGTCATGGGCTATGGCTACACCTTC. It yields the protein CASSTGVMGYGYTF.

V is TRBV2 and J is TRBJ1-6; tentatively, D is TRBD1 (5 bases). Germline V gene data show CDR1 as SNHLY and CDR2 as FYNNEI. The ends were cut back, 1 base at V and 11 bases at J, with 9 bases in the middle. The CDR3 has 13 amino acids. The CDR3 loop reads CASSEDPRAPLHF. CDR3 bases: TGTGCCAGCAGTGAAGATCCCAGGGCACCCCTCCACTTT.

The chain links TRBV5-1 to TRBJ2-1; 7 bases fit TRBD2. Germline V CDR1 and CDR2: SGHRS, YFSETQ. The trim removed 3 bases at V and 7 bases at J, leaving 10 bases unmatched. CDR3 length: 15 residues. This CDR3 reads CASSSLLAGENEQFF. The CDR3 nucleotides are TGCGCCAGCAGCTCACTTTTGGCGGGAGAAAATGAGCAGTTCTTC.

In this sample, this clone turned up once. The chain recombines TRBV13 with TRBJ2-7; the match to TRBD2 covers 7 bases. V lost 4 bases, J lost 2 bases, and 5 bases stayed unmatched. The CDR3 extends over 14 amino acids. The V gene's germline CDR1 is PRHDT and CDR2 FYEKMQ (reference sequence). The CDR3 sequence: CASSWSGTPYEQYF. CDR3 coding DNA: TGTGCCAGCAGCTGGAGCGGGACCCCCTACGAGCAGTACTTC.

The rearrangement joins TRBV4-2 to TRBJ2-5, with D possibly matching TRBD2 (6 bases). This CDR3 has 14 residues. Germline V lookup: CDR1 LGHNA, CDR2 YNFKEQ. V was cut by 4 bases and J by 0 bases, with 9 bases left in between. The CDR3 protein is CASSPGDDQETQYF. CDR3 nucleotides: TGTGCCAGCAGCCCGGGGGACGACCAAGAGACCCAGTACTTC.

This rearrangement joins TRBV28 to TRBJ1-1; D is undetermined. The length of the CDR3 is 11 residues. V dropped 3 bases and J dropped 8 bases, with 7 bases sitting between them. CDR1 MDHEN and CDR2 SYDVKM come from the germline V gene. CDR3 coding DNA: TGTGCCAGCAGTTTTGGCACCGAAGCTTTCTTT. Translating gives CASSFGTEAFF.

This clone appeared a single time. The genes are TRBV25-1 and TRBJ1-1; 9 bases are shared with TRBD1. This CDR3 has 15 amino acids. Germline V gene lookup returns CDR1 MGHDK and CDR2 SYGVNS. Unmatched junction bases numbered 8, after V lost 5 bases and J lost 4 bases. CDR3 sequence: CASSSPGQGITEAFF. The CDR3, as DNA: TGTGCCAGCAGTTCCCCGGGACAGGGAATCACTGAAGCTTTCTTT. Supplemented by reference TRBV25-1 and TRBJ1-1, the full variable domain reads EADIYQTPRYLVIGTGKKITLECSQTMGHDKMYWYQQDPGMELHLIHYSYGVNSTEKGDLSSESTVSRIRTEHFPLTLESARPSHTSQYLCASSSPGQGITEAFFGQGTRLTVV.

The J gene is TRBJ1-4, the V gene TRBV7-6; TRBD1 might be the D (6 bases). Between the trimmed V and J ends, which lost 1 base and 7 bases, there was a span of 19 bases. From germline, CDR1 is SGHVS and CDR2 FNYEAQ. This CDR3 is 17 amino acids long. For the CDR3, the DNA is TGTGCCAGCAGCTTAGTGGGGGCGAGCGACGGTGGTGAAAAACTGTTTTTT. This codes for CASSLVGASDGGEKLFF.

This chain connects TRBV27 to TRBJ2-7; possible D gene TRBD1, 5 bases. Germline V gene data show CDR1 as MNHEY and CDR2 as SMNVEV (reference sequence). There are 13 residues in the CDR3. With 5 bases removed from V and 7 bases from J, the gap between germline ends came to 15 bases. The CDR3 loop is CASSRRVSGEQYF. As DNA, the CDR3 is TGTGCCAGCAGTCGACGAGTTTCAGGGGAGCAGTACTTC.

The chain employs TRBV2 and TRBJ2-7; TRBD2 agrees at 7 bases. This CDR3 is 15 amino acids long. V lost 5 bases to trimming and J lost 3 bases; unmatched junction nucleotides: 10. The germline gives CDR1 SNHLY, CDR2 FYNNEI. The CDR3 sequence: CASSLGLVGGYEQYF. For the CDR3, the DNA is TGTGCCAGCAGTTTAGGACTAGTGGGCGGCTACGAGCAGTACTTC. Drawing the rest from reference TRBV2 and TRBJ2-7, the complete variable domain is EPEVTQTPSHQVTQMGQEVILRCVPISNHLYFYWYRQILGQKVEFLVSFYNNEISEKSEIFDDQFSVERPDGSNFTLKIRSTKLEDSAMYFCASSLGLVGGYEQYFGPGTRLTVT.

This clone was observed a handful of times. The chain couples TRBV7-2 to TRBJ1-6; D is unresolved. Germline V gene data show CDR1 as SGHTA and CDR2 as FQGNSA. The CDR3 covers 15 residues. V was pared by 1 base and J by 5 bases, with 9 bases between. The CDR3 region is CASSLVPDNNSPLHF. DNA of the CDR3: TGTGCCAGCAGCTTAGTGCCAGATAATAATTCACCCCTCCACTTT.

This clone has only one observation. This chain uses TRBV11-2 with TRBJ2-7; tentative D call: TRBD1 (5 bases). The CDR3 has 14 amino acids. The germline V gene encodes CDR1 SGHAT and CDR2 FQNNGV. Trimming stripped 0 bases from V and 2 bases from J, with 8 bases between. CDR3 DNA sequence: TGTGCCAGCAGCTTAGATCAGGGAACCTACGAGCAGTACTTC. Its protein is CASSLDQGTYEQYF.

The chain employs TRBV28 and TRBJ2-3; D possibly corresponds to TRBD2 (5 bases). CDR1 is MDHEN and CDR2 is SYDVKM in the germline V gene. This CDR3 spans 14 amino acids. Trimming removed 5 bases from V and 0 bases from J, with 9 bases in between. The CDR3 loop reads CASSTSPSTDTQYF. The DNA for the CDR3 is TGTGCCAGCAGTACTAGTCCTAGCACAGATACGCAGTATTTT.

This clone has a single count. The chain recombines TRBV3-1 (or the pseudogene TRBV3-2) with TRBJ2-7; the D is unclear. This CDR3 spans 12 amino acids. Germline loops: CDR1 LGHDT, CDR2 YNNKEL (reference sequence). V lost 1 base and J lost 6, with 7 bases in between. The CDR3 here is CASSQAAGEQYF. Here the CDR3 DNA reads TGTGCCAGCAGCCAAGCGGCAGGCGAGCAGTACTTC.

V and J are TRBV19 and TRBJ1-5; 9 bases are shared with TRBD1. The CDR3 has 13 amino acids. Germline assignment: CDR1 LNHDA and CDR2 SQIVND (reference sequence). J gave up 6 bases and V 6 bases, and 3 bases lay outside the gene matches. As DNA, the CDR3 is TGTGCCAGTAGAACAGGGGGCTTTCAGCCCCAGCATTTT. As protein: CASRTGGFQPQHF.

The chain is built from TRBV19 and TRBJ2-1; no definite D call. Germline CDR1 LNHDA, CDR2 SQIVND (reference sequence). CDR3 size: 15 residues. V gave up 3 bases and J gave up 5 bases, with 14 bases separating them. The CDR3: CASSIRQVINNEQFF. In DNA, the CDR3 is TGTGCCAGTAGTATTCGCCAGGTCATCAACAATGAGCAGTTCTTC.

This chain joins TRBV9 and TRBJ1-2; 7 bases line up with TRBD1. The germline V gene has CDR1 SGDLS and CDR2 YYNGEE. V gave up 7 bases and J gave up 2 bases; unmatched junction bases: 8. CDR3 length: 14 residues. The CDR3 loop reads CASSTRTGNYGYTF. The CDR3 DNA reads as TGTGCCAGCTCAACTCGGACAGGAAACTATGGCTACACCTTC.

V is TRBV24-1 and J is TRBJ2-7, with 10 bases lining up with TRBD2. Germline trimming cut 8 bases from V and 2 bases from J; bases unmatched to any gene: 8. The CDR3 runs 15 residues. Germline CDR1 KGHDR, CDR2 SFDVKD. The CDR3 DNA is TGTGCCACCATCGCAGCTAGCGGGGGTACCTACGAGCAGTACTTC. Its translation is CATIAASGGTYEQYF.

This clone appeared once. V usage is TRBV7-8 and J usage is TRBJ1-4; no definite D call. This CDR3 has 13 amino acids. Deletions cut 2 bases from V and 6 bases from J, with 7 bases between. The V gene's germline CDR1 is SGHVS and CDR2 FQNEAQ. The CDR3 DNA sequence: TGTGCCAGCAGCTTATTCACTTATGAAAAACTGTTTTTT. Protein: CASSLFTYEKLFF. The whole variable domain, remainder taken from reference TRBV7-8 and TRBJ1-4, is GAGVSQSPRYKVAKRGQDVALRCDPISGHVSLFWYQQALGQGPEFLTYFQNEAQLDKSGLPSDRFFAERPEGSVSTLKIQRTQQEDSAVYLCASSLFTYEKLFFGSGTQLSVL.

The chain employs TRBV6-2 or TRBV6-3 and TRBJ2-4; TRBD1 matches 9 bases. V lost 4 bases and J lost 6; bases outside the gene matches: 16. Germline V gene sequence: CDR1 MNHEY, CDR2 SVGEGT. The CDR3 totals 18 residues. For the CDR3, the DNA is TGTGCCAGCAGTTCCGCGGGACAGGGAATTGCCCTATTAAACATTCAGTACTTC. Protein: CASSSAGQGIALLNIQYF.

This clone was seen just once. The chain joins TRBV11-2 to TRBJ2-3; 10 bases fit TRBD1. CDR3 length: 17 residues. J was trimmed by 5 bases and V by 5 bases; bases with no gene match: 13. In germline, CDR1 is SGHAT, CDR2 FQNNGV. The CDR3 DNA follows: TGTGCCAGCAGCCGCCGGGACAGGGGCCAACTGGGAGATACGCAGTATTTT. This encodes CASSRRDRGQLGDTQYF.

The chain links TRBV7-8 to TRBJ1-2; 7 positions agree with TRBD1. The V and J ends lost 0 bases and 0 bases, in that order; junction bases with no gene match: 10. The CDR3 length is 18 residues. CDR1 SGHVS and CDR2 FQNEAQ come from the germline V gene. In DNA, the CDR3 is TGTGCCAGCAGCTTAGCCGGACAGGCGGTTCTAGCTAACTATGGCTACACCTTC. Translating gives CASSLAGQAVLANYGYTF.